The text below deals with one T cell receptor (beta chain). Antigen unknown. Uncontrolled infection, other autoimmune disease, pregnancy or lactation disqualified patients from enrolment. Used for diagnoses were clinical symptoms, serum thyroxine and TRAb, thyroid ultrasound and orbital computed tomography. The PBMCs studied were ones that came from roughly 9.4 ml fresh peripheral blood. This sample stems from a study of T cells in Graves' hyperthyroidism and ophthalmopathy. General observations from the study: Within blood appeared most thyroid clonotypes that had expanded above 0.001.

Using RNA transcripts as the source, TCR beta CDR3 regions were amplified. Carried out on the TCR CDR3, a first-round RT-PCR used the HTBI primer set. TCRdb passed the multiplex PCR reads through MiXCR, listing each CDR3 protein once. The sample gives a few hundred thousand distinct CDR3 sequences, 15% to 18% of which show up once; around a quarter is in the top ten. The sequencing input was blood. The receptor comes from a woman aged 18 to 35 with Graves' hyperthyroidism that later progressed to Graves' ophthalmopathy.

The CDR3 protein is CASSLALTSDSYNEQFF. CDR3 in DNA: TGTGCCAGCAGTTTAGCGCTGACTAGCGACTCCTACAATGAGCAGTTCTTC. This sequence joins TRBV12-3 or TRBV12-4 and TRBJ2-1, with TRBD2 matching 8 bases. This CDR3 has 17 residues. V dropped 0 bases and J dropped 0; count of bases not matched to a gene: 4.